Each of the 21 T cell receptor beta chains below was sequenced from the same sample in a study of response to subunit inactivated influenza vaccine. TCRdb redid the calling of the RT-PCR reads with MiXCR, one entry per CDR3 protein. The data show around 520,000 distinct CDR3 sequences, 12% seen once. The sequences come from PBMCs from blood, collected on the day of vaccination. The receptors shown here come from a man aged 45 to 65 who received an inactivated influenza vaccine.

This clonotype was counted a few times. CDR3 DNA: TGTGCCAGCAGTGAATACACAGAGACCCAGTACTTC. Translation gives CASSEYTETQYF. The chain joins TRBV25-1 to TRBJ2-5; D remains ambiguous. Germline loops: CDR1 MGHDK, CDR2 SYGVNS. The CDR3 has 12 amino acids. Deletions cut 0 bases from V and 4 bases from J, with 3 bases between.

J is TRBJ2-7 and V is TRBV7-9; 9 bases fit TRBD1. The length of the CDR3 is 16 residues. The V gene end was trimmed by 5 bases and the J gene end by 2 bases; junction bases not matched to a gene: 10. The V gene's germline CDR1 is SEHNR and CDR2 FQNEAQ (reference sequence). The CDR3 nucleotides are TGTGCCAGCAGCCCTTGGACAGGGGCCGACCCCTACGAGCAGTACTTC. Amino acids: CASSPWTGADPYEQYF.

The chain couples TRBV28 to TRBJ2-5; TRBD1 matches at 7 bases. Trimming removed 4 bases from V and 7 bases from J; junction bases left unmatched: 9. The length of the CDR3 is 14 residues. CDR1 and CDR2 from the germline V gene are MDHEN and SYDVKM. The CDR3 sequence is CASSSGQDLRTQYF. In DNA form, the CDR3 reads TGTGCCAGCAGTTCCGGACAGGATCTCCGGACCCAGTACTTC.

This clonotype showed up just a few times. J is TRBJ2-1 and V is TRBV11-2; D remains ambiguous. CDR1 and CDR2 (germline): SGHAT, FQNNGV. The V end lost 5 bases, the J end lost 5 bases, and 10 bases lay between the germline ends. The CDR3 runs to 13 residues. CDR3 bases: TGTGCCAGCAGCCCTTTAGTGGACAATGAGCAGTTCTTC. Its translation: CASSPLVDNEQFF.

This clonotype has just a few counts. The chain is built from TRBV6-1 and TRBJ1-6, with D possibly TRBD1 on 6 matching bases. This CDR3 contains 18 residues. Germline V gene lookup returns CDR1 MNHNS and CDR2 SASEGT. Trimming removed 6 bases at V and 3 bases at J, with 21 bases between. The CDR3 DNA is TGTGCCAGCAGGGAATCCTATCAGGGGCCGATCTATAATTCACCCCTCCACTTT. Protein product: CASRESYQGPIYNSPLHF.

This clonotype was detected only a few times. This chain links TRBV6-1 with TRBJ2-3; TRBD2 matches at 14 bases. The germline V gene has CDR1 MNHNS and CDR2 SASEGT. This CDR3 has 15 residues. Unmatched junction bases numbered 6, after V lost 10 bases and J lost 3 bases. The CDR3 region has the DNA TGTGCCACCGGGACTAGCGGGGGCTATACAGATACGCAGTATTTT. Its protein product is CATGTSGGYTDTQYF.

This clonotype has a handful of counts. The rearrangement joins TRBV30 to TRBJ2-1; TRBD1 matches 10 bases. Germline CDR1 is GTSNPN and CDR2 is SVGIG (reference sequence). This CDR3 is built from 12 residues. V was pared by 0 bases and J by 15 bases, with 5 bases of the junction left unmatched. The CDR3 reads CAWSVSGTGVFF. The CDR3 DNA is TGTGCCTGGAGTGTATCCGGGACAGGGGTGTTCTTC.

This clonotype was recorded a few times. This chain connects TRBV20-1 to TRBJ2-4; 7 bases line up with TRBD2. The CDR3 has 16 residues. CDR1 DFQATT and CDR2 SNEGSKA come from the germline V gene (reference sequence). V shed 2 bases and J 3 bases; nucleotides not matched to a gene: 10. The CDR3: CSARPSGTFFKNIQYF. CDR3 bases: TGCAGTGCTAGACCTAGCGGAACGTTTTTCAAAAACATTCAGTACTTC.

This clonotype is a singleton in its sample. At one end, the junction sequence differs from germline, possibly due to a read error. V gene TRBV6-2 or TRBV6-3 combines with J gene TRBJ1-2, with D possibly matching TRBD1 (6 bases). Germline V gives CDR1 MNHEY, CDR2 SVGEGT. The CDR3 length is 15 residues. DNA for the CDR3: TGTGCCAGCAGTTACCGGGACAAGACTAACTATGGCGACACCTTC. Translation gives CASSYRDKTNYGDTF.

This clonotype was detected ten times or more. In DNA, the CDR3 is TGTGCCAGCAGCCCCGGACCCGAGGACGAGCAGTACTTC. Protein: CASSPGPEDEQYF. The J gene is TRBJ2-7, the V gene TRBV7-8; D gene ambiguous. The V gene's germline CDR1 is SGHVS and CDR2 FQNEAQ. The CDR3 is 13 residues long. Between the trimmed V and J ends, which lost 5 bases and 5 bases, there was a span of 13 bases.

The V call is TRBV28, the J call TRBJ1-1; the match to TRBD1 covers 8 bases. Trimming removed 6 bases from V and 0 bases from J; junction bases left unmatched: 6. Germline values: CDR1 MDHEN, CDR2 SYDVKM. The CDR3 has 15 amino acids. The CDR3 DNA follows: TGTGCCAGCAGCCGGACAGGGCCCATGAACACTGAAGCTTTCTTT. Its protein is CASSRTGPMNTEAFF.

V gene TRBV9 combines with J gene TRBJ2-7; 11 bases agree with TRBD2. CDR3 size: 15 residues. Germline loops: CDR1 SGDLS, CDR2 YYNGEE. The trim removed 3 bases at V and 5 bases at J, leaving 7 bases unmatched. CDR3 DNA sequence: TGTGCCAGCAGCGCCGGACTAGCGGGTATCAACGAGCAGTACTTC. It yields the protein CASSAGLAGINEQYF.

This clonotype was observed a few times. The chain's CDR3 is CASSIKGAYEQYF. In DNA form, the CDR3 reads TGTGCCAGCAGCATTAAAGGGGCCTACGAGCAGTACTTC. The chain combines TRBV7-2 with TRBJ2-7, with D tentatively TRBD1 (5 bases). The CDR3 is 13 residues long. Germline V gives CDR1 SGHTA, CDR2 FQGNSA. Trimming left V 5 bases short and J 2 bases short, with 10 bases between.

J is TRBJ2-1 and V is TRBV7-9, with TRBD2 matching 8 bases. V shed 1 base, J shed 3 bases, and the junction held 5 bases outside the gene matches. The CDR3 length is 16 residues. In germline, CDR1 is SEHNR, CDR2 FQNEAQ (reference sequence). This CDR3 reads CASSLVASGFYNEQFF. In DNA, the CDR3 is TGTGCCAGCAGCTTAGTCGCTAGCGGGTTCTACAATGAGCAGTTCTTC.

The gene calls are TRBV4-2 and TRBJ2-7, with TRBD1 as a possible D gene (5 bases). V lost 8 bases, J lost 2 bases, and 13 bases lay in between. Germline V gene sequence: CDR1 LGHNA, CDR2 YNFKEQ. This CDR3 spans 13 amino acids. CDR3 DNA sequence: TGTGCCAGCCGTAAGACAGATGCCTACGAGCAGTACTTC. The encoded protein is CASRKTDAYEQYF.

This chain connects TRBV6-1 to TRBJ2-1; 9 bases match TRBD2. With 5 bases clipped from V and 8 bases from J, the junction kept 10 bases outside the gene matches. The CDR3 consists of 15 residues. The V gene's germline CDR1 is MNHNS and CDR2 SASEGT. The CDR3 spells CASSPGALAGDEQFF. Written as DNA, the CDR3 is TGTGCCAGCAGTCCAGGCGCACTAGCGGGTGATGAGCAGTTCTTC.

This clonotype came up many times. The rearrangement joins TRBV12-3 or TRBV12-4 to TRBJ2-1, with TRBD2 matching over 7 bases. J was trimmed by 14 bases and V by 4 bases; bases with no gene match: 8. CDR3 length equals 12 residues. The CDR3 DNA follows: TGTGCCAGCAGTTCCCAACTAGCGCGGAAGTTCTTC. As protein: CASSSQLARKFF.

CDR3 in amino acids: CASSKGVFTDTQYF. Written as DNA, the CDR3 is TGTGCCAGCAGTAAAGGGGTTTTCACAGATACGCAGTATTTT. The chain joins TRBV28 to TRBJ2-3; weak D call: TRBD1 (5 bases). This CDR3 region has 14 residues. V lost 5 bases to trimming and J lost 2 bases, with 11 bases between them. Germline lookup yields CDR1 MDHEN and CDR2 SYDVKM. The complete variable domain, with remaining parts taken from reference TRBV28 and TRBJ2-3, reads DVKVTQSSRYLVKRTGEKVFLECVQDMDHENMFWYRQDPGLGLRLIYFSYDVKMKEKGDIPEGYSVSREKKERFSLILESASTNQTSMYLCASSKGVFTDTQYFGPGTRLTVL.

This chain links TRBV3-1 with TRBJ2-5; 9 bases match TRBD2. The ends lost 4 bases at V and 2 bases at J; junction bases unmatched: 5. Germline V gene data show CDR1 as LGHDT and CDR2 as YNNKEL (reference sequence). This CDR3 is 15 amino acids long. The CDR3 spells CASSRIAGEQETQYF. The CDR3 DNA is TGTGCCAGCAGCCGGATAGCGGGAGAGCAAGAGACCCAGTACTTC.

This clonotype was detected ten times or more. The CDR3 sequence is CASSRTGTGNTGELFF. The DNA for the CDR3 is TGTGCCAGCAGCCGCACCGGGACAGGGAACACCGGGGAGCTGTTTTTT. The chain recombines TRBV3-1 with TRBJ2-2; 8 positions agree with TRBD1. CDR1 is LGHDT, CDR2 YNNKEL, per germline (reference sequence). CDR3 length: 16 residues. V gave up 4 bases and J gave up 1 base; unmatched junction bases: 5.

This clonotype showed up just a few times. V usage is TRBV5-1 and J usage is TRBJ2-1, with TRBD1 identical over 7 bases. The trim removed 2 bases at V and 2 bases at J, leaving 7 bases unmatched. Germline CDR1 reads SGHRS; CDR2 reads YFSETQ. The CDR3 length is 16 residues. The CDR3 is CASSFRTGGTYNEQFF. The CDR3 DNA reads TGCGCCAGCAGCTTCAGGACAGGTGGAACCTACAATGAGCAGTTCTTC.